This T cell receptor beta chain was sequenced in a study of cytomegalovirus exposure and HLA in healthy donors. As for the study in general: The Caucasian-associated ancestry cluster held over 65% of more than 350 genotyped donors.

Sampled while nominally healthy, donors likely had unrecorded immune exposures. With 4 bases removed from V and 1 base from J, the gap between germline ends came to 19 bases. Germline V lookup: CDR1 SGHTA, CDR2 FQGNSA. This CDR3 has 17 amino acids. Both 60 Vbeta primers and 13 Jbeta primers went into the PCR. Data came from immunoSEQ multiplex PCR; TCRdb stores just in-frame clones and leaves some out. The sample holds roughly 100,000 clones, roughly 70% seen once. This chain joins TRBV7-2 and TRBJ2-5, with a weak D call TRBD2 (5 bases). Specimen: PBMCs. The sequence was obtained from a woman in her fifties or sixties in good health and CMV-seronegative. CDR3 in DNA: TGTGCCAGCAGCTCCCTGGGCGGAGGTGGGATCCAAGAGACCCAGTACTTC. This gives the protein CASSSLGGGGIQETQYF. Full variable domain (rest looked up from reference TRBV7-2 and TRBJ2-5): GAGVSQSPSNKVTEKGKDVELRCDPISGHTALYWYRQSLGQGLEFLIYFQGNSAPDKSGLPSDRFSAERTGGSVSTLTIQRTQQEDSAVYLCASSSLGGGGIQETQYFGPGTRLLVL.